This T cell receptor (beta chain) originates from a study of patients and donors after allogeneic stem cell transplantation. Unmatched junction bases numbered 1, after V lost 4 bases and J lost 0 bases. The length of the CDR3 is 14 residues. TCRdb redid the calling of the RT-PCR reads with MiXCR, one entry per CDR3 protein. The sample lists some 960,000 distinct CDR3 sequences; about a sixth were seen once. This clonotype appeared many times. The receptor was isolated from a human donor who was either an allogeneic HSCT recipient or a stem cell or donor lymphocyte infusion donor (not recorded which). It is not recorded whose cells these are; they may come from a transplant donor. Sequenced: blood, either unsorted or a sorted T cell fraction (not recorded which). J is TRBJ1-1 and V is TRBV12-3 or TRBV12-4, with TRBD1 identical over 8 bases. This CDR3 is CASSWDRLNTEAFF. The DNA for the CDR3 is TGTGCCAGCAGTTGGGACAGGCTGAACACTGAAGCTTTCTTT.